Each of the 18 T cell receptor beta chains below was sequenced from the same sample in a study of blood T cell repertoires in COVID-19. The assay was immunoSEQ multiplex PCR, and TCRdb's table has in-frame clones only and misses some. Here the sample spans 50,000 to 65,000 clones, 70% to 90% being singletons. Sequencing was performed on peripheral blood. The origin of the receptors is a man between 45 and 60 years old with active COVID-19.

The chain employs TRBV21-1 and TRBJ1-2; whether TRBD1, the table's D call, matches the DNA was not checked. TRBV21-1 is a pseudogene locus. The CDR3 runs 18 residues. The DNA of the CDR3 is TGTGCCAGCAGCAAAGGACGCCTTTGGCAGGGTTATTTCTATGGCTACACCTTC. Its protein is CASSKGRLWQGYFYGYTF.

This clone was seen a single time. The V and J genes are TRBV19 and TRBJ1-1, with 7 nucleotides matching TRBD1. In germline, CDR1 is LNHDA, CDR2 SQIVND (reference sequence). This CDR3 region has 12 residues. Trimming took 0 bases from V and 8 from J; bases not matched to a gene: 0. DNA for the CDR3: TGTGCCAGTAGTATAGAGGACAGGGAAGCTTTCTTT. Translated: CASSIEDREAFF. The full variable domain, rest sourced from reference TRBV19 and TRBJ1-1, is DGGITQSPKYLFRKEGQNVTLSCEQNLNHDAMYWYRQDPGQGLRLIYYSQIVNDFQKGDIAEGYSVSREKKESFPLTVTSAQKNPTAFYLCASSIEDREAFFGQGTRLTVV.

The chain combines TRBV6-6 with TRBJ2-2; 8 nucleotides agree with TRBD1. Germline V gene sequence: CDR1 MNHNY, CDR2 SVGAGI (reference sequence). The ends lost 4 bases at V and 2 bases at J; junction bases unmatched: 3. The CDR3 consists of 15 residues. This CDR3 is CASSLTGGNTGELFF. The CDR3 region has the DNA TGTGCCAGCAGTTTAACAGGGGGAAACACCGGGGAGCTGTTTTTT.

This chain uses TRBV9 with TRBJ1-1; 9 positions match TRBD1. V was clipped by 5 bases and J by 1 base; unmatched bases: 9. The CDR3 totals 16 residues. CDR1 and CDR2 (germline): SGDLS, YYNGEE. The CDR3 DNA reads TGTGCCAGCAGACAGGGGGCTGGAGGTCAGAACACTGAAGCTTTCTTT. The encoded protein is CASRQGAGGQNTEAFF.

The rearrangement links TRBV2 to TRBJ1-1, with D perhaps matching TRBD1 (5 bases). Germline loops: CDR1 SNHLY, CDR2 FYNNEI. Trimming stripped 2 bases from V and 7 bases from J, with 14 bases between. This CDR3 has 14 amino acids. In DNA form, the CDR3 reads TGTGCCAGCAGTGAAAGGAGGGGAAAGGATGAAGCTTTCTTT. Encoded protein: CASSERRGKDEAFF.

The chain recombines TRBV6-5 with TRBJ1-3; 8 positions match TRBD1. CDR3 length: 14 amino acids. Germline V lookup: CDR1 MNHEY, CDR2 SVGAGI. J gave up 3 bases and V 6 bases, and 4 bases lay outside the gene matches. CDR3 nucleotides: TGTGCCAGCAGCCTACAGGGGGGTGGAAACACCATATATTTT. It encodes CASSLQGGGNTIYF.

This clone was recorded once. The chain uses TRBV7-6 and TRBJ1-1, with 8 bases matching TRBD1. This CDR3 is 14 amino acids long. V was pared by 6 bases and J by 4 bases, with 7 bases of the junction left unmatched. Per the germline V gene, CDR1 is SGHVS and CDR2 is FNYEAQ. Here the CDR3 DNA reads TGTGCCAGCAGGGAGGACAGGGAAGGCACTGAAGCTTTCTTT. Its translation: CASREDREGTEAFF.

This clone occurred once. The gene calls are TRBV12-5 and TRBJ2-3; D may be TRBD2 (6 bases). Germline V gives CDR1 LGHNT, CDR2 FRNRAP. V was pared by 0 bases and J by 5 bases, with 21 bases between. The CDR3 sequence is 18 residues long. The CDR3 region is CASGLVQLRRAPGDTQYF. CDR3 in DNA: TGTGCTAGTGGTTTGGTACAGTTGAGGAGGGCGCCGGGAGATACGCAGTATTTT.

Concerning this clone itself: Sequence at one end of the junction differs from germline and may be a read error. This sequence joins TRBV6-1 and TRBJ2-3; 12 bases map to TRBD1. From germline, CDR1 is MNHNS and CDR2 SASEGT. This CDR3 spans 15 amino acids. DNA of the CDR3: TGTGCCAGCAGAGAAGGGACAGGGGGCGCAGATACGCAGTATTTT. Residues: CASREGTGGADTQYF.

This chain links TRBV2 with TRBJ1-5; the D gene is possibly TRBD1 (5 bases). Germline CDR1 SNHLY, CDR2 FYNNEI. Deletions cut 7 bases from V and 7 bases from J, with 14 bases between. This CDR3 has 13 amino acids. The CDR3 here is CASKLPGMQPQHF. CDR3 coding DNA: TGTGCCAGCAAACTTCCAGGGATGCAGCCCCAGCATTTT.

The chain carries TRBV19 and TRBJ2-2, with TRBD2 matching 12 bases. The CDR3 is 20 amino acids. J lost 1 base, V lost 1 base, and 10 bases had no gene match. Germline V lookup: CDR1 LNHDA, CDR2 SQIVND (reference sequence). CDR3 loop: CASSIGTTSGGPLNTGELFF. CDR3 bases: TGTGCCAGTAGTATAGGAACAACTAGCGGGGGGCCCTTGAACACCGGGGAGCTGTTTTTT.

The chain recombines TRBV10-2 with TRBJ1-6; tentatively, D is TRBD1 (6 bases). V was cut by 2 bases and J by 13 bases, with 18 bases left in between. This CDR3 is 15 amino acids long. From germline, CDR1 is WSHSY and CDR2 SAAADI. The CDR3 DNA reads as TGCGCCAGCAGTGAGGAGGGGGGGCCCGAGGAGCCCCTCCACTTT. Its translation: CASSEEGGPEEPLHF.

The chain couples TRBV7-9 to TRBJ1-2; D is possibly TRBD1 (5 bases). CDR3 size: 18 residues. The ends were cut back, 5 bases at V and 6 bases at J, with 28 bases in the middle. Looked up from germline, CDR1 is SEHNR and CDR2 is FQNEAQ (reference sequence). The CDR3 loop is CASSRRGEGGFYLDGYTF. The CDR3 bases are TGTGCCAGCAGCCGACGAGGGGAGGGAGGGTTTTATTTGGATGGCTACACCTTC.

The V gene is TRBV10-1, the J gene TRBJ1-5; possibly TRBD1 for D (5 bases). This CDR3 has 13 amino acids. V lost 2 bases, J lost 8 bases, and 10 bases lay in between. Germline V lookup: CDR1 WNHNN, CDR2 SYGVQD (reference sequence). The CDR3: CASSELGREPQHF. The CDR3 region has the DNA TGCGCCAGCAGTGAGCTGGGGCGAGAGCCCCAGCATTTT.

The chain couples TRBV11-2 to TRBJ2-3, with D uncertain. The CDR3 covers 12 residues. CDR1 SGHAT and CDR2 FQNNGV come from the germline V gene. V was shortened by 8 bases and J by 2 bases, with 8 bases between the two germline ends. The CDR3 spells CASSLYTDTQYF. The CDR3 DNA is TGTGCCAGCTCCTTGTACACAGATACGCAGTATTTT.

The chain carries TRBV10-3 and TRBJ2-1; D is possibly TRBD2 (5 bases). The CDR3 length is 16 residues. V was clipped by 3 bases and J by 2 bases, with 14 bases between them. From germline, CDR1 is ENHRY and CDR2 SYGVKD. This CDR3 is CAISDARGVTYNEQFF. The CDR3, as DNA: TGTGCCATCAGTGACGCCCGGGGAGTCACCTACAATGAGCAGTTCTTC.

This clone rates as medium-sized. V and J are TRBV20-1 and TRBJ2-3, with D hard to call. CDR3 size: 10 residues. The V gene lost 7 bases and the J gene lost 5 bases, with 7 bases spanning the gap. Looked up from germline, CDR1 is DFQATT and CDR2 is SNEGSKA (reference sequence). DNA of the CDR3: TGCAGTGTTGGCATAGATACGCAGTATTTT. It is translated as CSVGIDTQYF.

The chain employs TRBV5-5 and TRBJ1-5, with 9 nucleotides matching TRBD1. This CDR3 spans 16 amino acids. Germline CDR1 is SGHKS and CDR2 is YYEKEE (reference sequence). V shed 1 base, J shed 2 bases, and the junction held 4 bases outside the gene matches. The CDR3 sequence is CASSLTGGAGNQPQHF. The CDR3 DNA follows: TGTGCCAGCAGCTTGACAGGGGGCGCGGGCAATCAGCCCCAGCATTTT.